These 26 T cell receptor beta chains originate from one sample sequenced in a study of T cell changes during pregnancy in multiple sclerosis. Assay: immunoSEQ multiplex PCR; the TCRdb copy retains only in-frame clones and omits some. Altogether about 59,000 clones are present, just over 90% being singletons, with the ten largest covering approximately 0.34%. The specimen comprised CD4+ T cells from peripheral blood mononuclear cells, sampled before pregnancy. These receptors came from a female donor with multiple sclerosis, enrolled in a pregnancy study.

DNA for the CDR3: TGCGCCAGCAGCAGTAATACTCCCTACGAGCAGTACTTC. Translated: CASSSNTPYEQYF. V gene TRBV5-1 combines with J gene TRBJ2-7, with unresolved D. The CDR3 loop spans 13 amino acids. The V end lost 4 bases, the J end lost 2 bases, and 10 bases lay between the germline ends. In germline, CDR1 is SGHRS, CDR2 YFSETQ.

The count of this clone is one. V is TRBV30 and J is TRBJ2-5; D is perhaps TRBD1 (5 bases). This CDR3 spans 12 amino acids. The V and J ends lost 2 bases and 6 bases respectively, with 10 bases between them. The germline V gene has CDR1 GTSNPN and CDR2 SVGIG (reference sequence). The CDR3 loop reads CAWSTGRKTQYF. CDR3 in DNA: TGTGCCTGGAGTACAGGCCGCAAGACCCAGTACTTC.

The gene calls are TRBV11-2 and TRBJ1-5; 7 positions agree with TRBD1. Per germline, CDR1 SGHAT and CDR2 FQNNGV. This CDR3 region has 15 residues. V lost 0 bases and J lost 3; bases outside the gene matches: 2. CDR3 region: CASSLEGTVNQPQHF. The CDR3 DNA is TGTGCCAGCAGCTTAGAGGGGACAGTCAATCAGCCCCAGCATTTT.

The chain is built from TRBV7-6 and TRBJ2-1, with D uncertain. Germline V CDR1 and CDR2: SGHVS, FNYEAQ. This CDR3 is 16 amino acids long. V lost 5 bases and J 7 bases, leaving 21 bases between the germline ends. The CDR3 bases are TGTGCCAGCAGCCCTTTACTCCGGAGCGTGGATAATGAGCAGTTCTTC. Amino acids: CASSPLLRSVDNEQFF.

The chain joins TRBV14 to TRBJ2-2; TRBD2 might be the D (6 bases). Germline V CDR1 and CDR2: SGHDN, FVKESK. The CDR3 is made up of 15 amino acids. V was trimmed by 1 base and J by 4 bases, leaving 10 bases between them. The CDR3 protein is CASSQAGVITGELFF. Written as DNA, the CDR3 is TGTGCCAGCAGCCAAGCGGGAGTTATCACCGGGGAGCTGTTTTTT. Complete variable domain (other parts from reference TRBV14 and TRBJ2-2): EAGVTQFPSHSVIEKGQTVTLRCDPISGHDNLYWYRRVMGKEIKFLLHFVKESKQDESGMPNNRFLAERTGGTYSTLKVQPAELEDSGVYFCASSQAGVITGELFFGEGSRLTVL.

The chain carries TRBV6-6 and TRBJ1-4; no clear D. Germline CDR1 reads MNHNY; CDR2 reads SVGAGI (reference sequence). The CDR3 totals 16 residues. The V end was cut by 0 bases, the J end by 6 bases, with 14 bases between. The CDR3 region is CASSYSRKLRDEKLFF. Written as DNA, the CDR3 is TGTGCCAGCAGTTACTCGAGGAAACTTCGGGATGAAAAACTGTTTTTT.

This chain joins TRBV12-5 and TRBJ2-1; 11 nucleotides match TRBD2. The CDR3 is 17 amino acids. The ends lost 1 base at V and 9 bases at J; junction bases unmatched: 11. Germline assignment: CDR1 LGHNT and CDR2 FRNRAP. The chain's CDR3 is CASGLALLAGEVGEQFF. The DNA for the CDR3 is TGTGCTAGTGGTTTGGCCTTACTAGCGGGAGAGGTCGGTGAGCAGTTCTTC.

The table lists this clone with a count of one. The chain links TRBV18 to TRBJ2-5; 11 nucleotides match TRBD2. The germline V gene has CDR1 KGHSH and CDR2 LQKENI. V lost 3 bases to trimming and J lost 1 base; unmatched junction nucleotides: 10. CDR3 length equals 18 residues. CDR3 protein: CASSPTQPLAGGQETQYF. CDR3 DNA sequence: TGTGCCAGCTCACCCACCCAGCCCCTAGCGGGAGGCCAAGAGACCCAGTACTTC.

This CDR3 is CASSLWGQHATNQPQHF. CDR3 coding DNA: TGTGCCAGCAGCTTGTGGGGACAGCACGCGACCAATCAGCCCCAGCATTTT. The chain recombines TRBV5-6 with TRBJ1-5; 7 positions match TRBD1. Germline CDR1 and CDR2: SGHDT and YYEEEE. The CDR3 is 17 amino acids. Germline trimming cut 1 base from V and 3 bases from J; bases unmatched to any gene: 10.

For this clone: At one end, the junction sequence differs from germline, possibly due to a read error. The CDR3: CASSLGQPGTDTQYF. The CDR3 bases are TGTGCTAGCAGCCTCGGACAGCCAGGCACAGATACGCAGTATTTT. This chain joins TRBV7-7 and TRBJ2-3; D is possibly TRBD1 (6 bases). The germline gives CDR1 SSHAT, CDR2 FNYEAQ (reference sequence). CDR3 length equals 15 residues.

The genes are TRBV18 and TRBJ2-7; 8 bases match TRBD2. The V gene end was trimmed by 3 bases and the J gene end by 2 bases; junction bases not matched to a gene: 9. The length of the CDR3 is 16 residues. Germline loops: CDR1 KGHSH, CDR2 LQKENI. In DNA form, the CDR3 reads TGTGCCAGCTCACCGTTCCGAGCGGGAGTAACCTACGAGCAGTACTTC. It codes for CASSPFRAGVTYEQYF. Drawing the rest from reference TRBV18 and TRBJ2-7, the complete variable domain is NAGVMQNPRHLVRRRGQEARLRCSPMKGHSHVYWYRQLPEEGLKFMVYLQKENIIDESGMPKERFSAEFPKEGPSILRIQQVVRGDSAAYFCASSPFRAGVTYEQYFGPGTRLTVT.

The chain links TRBV4-3 to TRBJ2-1; 11 positions agree with TRBD2. Germline CDR1 is LGHNA and CDR2 is YSLEER. The CDR3 extends over 17 amino acids. V dropped 0 bases and J dropped 6; count of bases not matched to a gene: 7. The CDR3 protein is CASSQDVAGGGGNEQFF. The DNA for the CDR3 is TGCGCCAGCAGCCAAGATGTAGCGGGAGGGGGAGGCAATGAGCAGTTCTTC.

The rearrangement joins TRBV4-1 to TRBJ2-5; D is perhaps TRBD1 (6 bases). Trimming removed 1 base at V and 5 bases at J, with 11 bases between. Germline V lookup: CDR1 MGHRA, CDR2 YSYEKL. The CDR3 loop spans 14 amino acids. The CDR3 protein is CASSQGTAIETQYF. CDR3 sequence (DNA): TGCGCCAGCAGCCAAGGGACAGCCATCGAGACCCAGTACTTC.

The chain uses TRBV19 and TRBJ1-5; possible D gene TRBD1, 6 bases. The CDR3 is 15 residues long. Between the trimmed V and J ends, which lost 2 bases and 4 bases, there was a span of 12 bases. Germline V gene sequence: CDR1 LNHDA, CDR2 SQIVND (reference sequence). The CDR3 reads CASSIFGQTNQPQHF. The CDR3 DNA reads as TGTGCCAGTAGTATATTCGGACAGACTAATCAGCCCCAGCATTTT.

V usage is TRBV4-3 and J usage is TRBJ2-1; 15 bases are a match to TRBD2. This CDR3 is built from 16 residues. Trimming cost V 3 bases and J 8 bases; bases outside gene matches: 5. Germline V gene data show CDR1 as LGHNA and CDR2 as YSLEER. CDR3 sequence reads: CASSHPGLAGGYEQFF. CDR3 nucleotides: TGCGCCAGCAGCCATCCGGGACTAGCGGGAGGATATGAGCAGTTCTTC.

V usage is TRBV14 and J usage is TRBJ1-1; no clear D. The CDR3 runs to 15 residues. CDR1 SGHDN and CDR2 FVKESK come from the germline V gene. V lost 0 bases to trimming and J lost 1 base, with 9 bases between them. CDR3 loop: CASSQDNRRNTEAFF. CDR3 DNA sequence: TGTGCCAGCAGCCAAGATAACAGAAGGAACACTGAAGCTTTCTTT.

The rearrangement links TRBV7-3 to TRBJ2-7; perhaps TRBD2 as D (6 bases). Trimming removed 3 bases at V and 0 bases at J, with 12 bases between. This CDR3 is built from 15 residues. In germline, CDR1 is SGHTA, CDR2 FQGTGA. DNA of the CDR3: TGTGCCAGCAGCTTGGGGGGTGGTTCCTCCTACGAGCAGTACTTC. Protein product: CASSLGGGSSYEQYF.

V is TRBV7-9 and J is TRBJ2-5, with no clear D. Trimming pared 5 bases from V and 4 bases from J, leaving 20 bases between. CDR3 length equals 16 residues. The germline CDR1 and CDR2 sequences are SEHNR and FQNEAQ (reference sequence). The CDR3 sequence is CASSPRASLFRETQYF. CDR3 nucleotide sequence: TGTGCCAGCAGCCCCCGCGCTAGTTTATTTAGAGAGACCCAGTACTTC.

V usage is TRBV7-9 and J usage is TRBJ1-4, with 7 bases that match TRBD1. CDR1 and CDR2 (germline): SEHNR, FQNEAQ (reference sequence). The CDR3 is 17 amino acids. Unmatched junction bases numbered 14, after V lost 5 bases and J lost 5 bases. DNA of the CDR3: TGTGCCAGCAGCCCATCTGACAGGGCTGGCAAGAATGAAAAACTGTTTTTT. As protein: CASSPSDRAGKNEKLFF.

V gene TRBV4-3 combines with J gene TRBJ2-1; TRBD2 matches 11 bases. Trimming took 2 bases from V and 6 from J; bases not matched to a gene: 3. Per germline, CDR1 LGHNA and CDR2 YSLEER. The CDR3 totals 15 residues. In DNA form, the CDR3 reads TGCGCCAGCAGCCAACTAGCGGGAGGCCTCAATGAGCAGTTCTTC. Translated: CASSQLAGGLNEQFF.

The V and J genes are TRBV10-3 and TRBJ1-2; 8 nucleotides match TRBD1. Germline CDR1 reads ENHRY; CDR2 reads SYGVKD. The CDR3 consists of 13 residues. Unmatched junction bases numbered 9, after V lost 10 bases and J lost 5 bases. CDR3 sequence: CATKKGQEYGYTF. CDR3 coding DNA: TGTGCCACTAAAAAGGGACAGGAGTATGGCTACACCTTC.

The rearrangement links TRBV14 to TRBJ2-7; 7 nucleotides line up with TRBD2. The CDR3 sequence is 16 residues long. V shed 0 bases and J 1 base; nucleotides not matched to a gene: 6. Germline CDR1 SGHDN, CDR2 FVKESK. Here the CDR3 reads CASSQDIGGKSYEQYF. The CDR3 coding sequence is TGTGCCAGCAGCCAAGATATCGGGGGGAAATCCTACGAGCAGTACTTC.

This sequence joins TRBV4-2 and TRBJ2-7; TRBD1 matches 7 bases. This CDR3 spans 16 amino acids. CDR1 is LGHNA, CDR2 YNFKEQ, per germline. V dropped 4 bases and J dropped 0; count of bases not matched to a gene: 9. The CDR3 loop reads CASSRETGKASYEQYF. In nucleotides, the CDR3 is TGTGCCAGCAGCCGGGAGACAGGGAAGGCCTCCTACGAGCAGTACTTC.

The genes are TRBV18 and TRBJ1-1; maybe TRBD1 (5 bases). V dropped 6 bases and J dropped 0 bases, with 14 bases sitting between them. Germline V lookup: CDR1 KGHSH, CDR2 LQKENI. The CDR3 runs 15 residues. CDR3 coding DNA: TGTGCCAGCTCCGCTCCGGGACTAATGAACACTGAAGCTTTCTTT. Its translation: CASSAPGLMNTEAFF. Combining the CDR3 with reference TRBV18 and TRBJ1-1 gives the whole variable domain NAGVMQNPRHLVRRRGQEARLRCSPMKGHSHVYWYRQLPEEGLKFMVYLQKENIIDESGMPKERFSAEFPKEGPSILRIQQVVRGDSAAYFCASSAPGLMNTEAFFGQGTRLTVV.

The CDR3 DNA reads as TGTGCCAGCTCACCTACAGGGCTCTATGGCTACACCTTC. Residues: CASSPTGLYGYTF. This rearrangement joins TRBV18 to TRBJ1-2, with TRBD1 as a possible D gene (6 bases). CDR1 is KGHSH and CDR2 is LQKENI in the germline V gene. V gave up 3 bases and J gave up 4 bases, with 9 bases separating them. CDR3 length: 13 amino acids.

CDR3 protein: CASSVVGSGVTDTQYF. In nucleotides, the CDR3 is TGTGCCAGCAGCGTAGTGGGTAGCGGGGTCACAGATACGCAGTATTTT. The V call is TRBV9, the J call TRBJ2-3, with 8 bases identical to TRBD2. V lost 0 bases, J lost 2 bases, and 5 bases stayed unmatched. The CDR3 spans 16 residues. Germline CDR1 SGDLS, CDR2 YYNGEE.